One sample yielded the 22 T cell receptor beta chains listed below, sequenced in a study of T cells after yellow fever vaccination. TCRdb reprocessed the 5' RACE reads via MiXCR and lists one record per CDR3 protein. This table holds 250,000 to 400,000 distinct CDR3 sequences, 4.1% found once. This sample comprised PBMCs, obtained 5 days after the yellow fever booster vaccination. These receptors originate from a man younger than 35 who received the YFV17D yellow fever vaccine.

The gene calls are TRBV9 and TRBJ2-5; 9 positions agree with TRBD2. After removal of 6 bases from V and 5 bases from J, the junction contained 8 bases not matched to a gene. This CDR3 is 14 amino acids long. Germline V gene data show CDR1 as SGDLS and CDR2 as YYNGEE. In nucleotides, the CDR3 is TGTGCCAGCAACACAGGACTAGCGAGGGAGACCCAGTACTTC. It specifies CASNTGLARETQYF.

The chain joins TRBV29-1 to TRBJ1-6, with no clear D. Germline-derived CDR1 and CDR2 are SQVTM and ANQGSEA. This CDR3 region has 13 residues. V lost 6 bases and J 7 bases, leaving 13 bases between the germline ends. In nucleotides, the CDR3 is TGCAGCGTGGAGGAAACTAGCAATTCACCCCTCCACTTT. It codes for CSVEETSNSPLHF.

This clonotype showed up many times. V usage is TRBV7-2 and J usage is TRBJ1-1; a weak D match, TRBD1 (5 bases). V was clipped by 6 bases and J by 2 bases, with 13 bases between them. Germline lookup yields CDR1 SGHTA and CDR2 FQGNSA. This CDR3 is built from 14 residues. DNA of the CDR3: TGTGCCAGCAGGGAGGGAAGGGGTAACACTGAAGCTTTCTTT. It translates to CASREGRGNTEAFF. Together with reference TRBV7-2 and TRBJ1-1, the CDR3 gives the full variable domain: GAGVSQSPSNKVTEKGKDVELRCDPISGHTALYWYRQSLGQGLEFLIYFQGNSAPDKSGLPSDRFSAERTGGSVSTLTIQRTQQEDSAVYLCASREGRGNTEAFFGQGTRLTVV.

This clonotype has a handful of counts. CDR3 nucleotides: TGCGCCAGCAGCCAGGGCCGGGACTCCTATAATTCACCCCTCCACTTT. Its translation: CASSQGRDSYNSPLHF. J is TRBJ1-6 and V is TRBV4-3; D gene unclear. Looked up from germline, CDR1 is LGHNA and CDR2 is YSLEER. Deletions cut 3 bases from V and 0 bases from J, with 9 bases between. CDR3 length: 16 amino acids.

This clonotype was detected many times. CDR3 loop: CSAREGGYIPWQPQHF. CDR3 DNA sequence: TGCAGTGCTAGAGAGGGGGGCTATATCCCGTGGCAGCCCCAGCATTTT. V usage is TRBV20-1 and J usage is TRBJ1-5; D is possibly TRBD1 (6 bases). Trimming stripped 0 bases from V and 7 bases from J, with 19 bases between. From germline, CDR1 is DFQATT and CDR2 SNEGSKA (reference sequence). CDR3 size: 16 residues.

This clonotype was detected many times. V gene TRBV11-2 combines with J gene TRBJ2-5, with 8 bases matching TRBD2. Per the germline V gene, CDR1 is SGHAT and CDR2 is FQNNGV. This CDR3 spans 16 amino acids. Germline trimming cut 5 bases from V and 0 bases from J; bases unmatched to any gene: 8. CDR3 in DNA: TGTGCCAGCAGCCGCCGGACTAGCCTGTACCAAGAGACCCAGTACTTC. This codes for CASSRRTSLYQETQYF.

This clonotype appeared a few times. CDR3 loop: CASSLALSTGELFF. CDR3 in DNA: TGTGCCAGCAGCTTGGCCTTAAGCACCGGGGAGCTGTTTTTT. The rearrangement joins TRBV5-4 to TRBJ2-2, with D uncertain. The germline V and J ends were trimmed by 0 bases and 4 bases, with 7 bases remaining between them. This CDR3 spans 14 amino acids. The germline V gene has CDR1 SGHNT and CDR2 YYREEE (reference sequence).

This clonotype was detected only a few times. The chain uses TRBV11-1 and TRBJ1-1, with D hard to call. The V end was cut by 6 bases, the J end by 2 bases, with 7 bases between. The CDR3 sequence is 12 residues long. Germline V gene lookup returns CDR1 SGHAT and CDR2 FQDESV (reference sequence). The CDR3 coding sequence is TGTGCCAGCAGGGGGTTTAACACTGAAGCTTTCTTT. It specifies CASRGFNTEAFF.

CDR3 amino acids: CASSPESGGFSEAFF. CDR3 coding DNA: TGTGCCAGCAGCCCCGAGAGCGGTGGTTTCTCTGAAGCTTTCTTT. The chain is built from TRBV7-9 and TRBJ1-1; unclear D gene. In germline, CDR1 is SEHNR, CDR2 FQNEAQ (reference sequence). The V gene lost 5 bases and the J gene lost 6 bases, with 19 bases spanning the gap. The CDR3 has 15 residues. Based on the CDR3 plus reference TRBV7-9 and TRBJ1-1, the full variable domain is DTGVSQNPRHKITKRGQNVTFRCDPISEHNRLYWYRQTLGQGPEFLTYFQNEAQLEKSRLLSDRFSAERPKGSFSTLEIQRTEQGDSAMYLCASSPESGGFSEAFFGQGTRLTVV.

The chain employs TRBV4-1 and TRBJ2-2, with D unresolved. V lost 4 bases and J 2 bases, leaving 8 bases between the germline ends. This CDR3 is 14 amino acids long. CDR1 and CDR2 (germline): MGHRA, YSYEKL. CDR3 sequence: CASSLAVNTGELFF. For the CDR3, the DNA is TGCGCCAGCAGCCTAGCCGTAAACACCGGGGAGCTGTTTTTT.

This clonotype was counted at least ten times. The CDR3 spells CASPRVEGATKNGELFF. The CDR3 DNA is TGTGCCAGCCCTCGGGTGGAGGGGGCGACGAAGAACGGGGAGCTGTTTTTT. The chain uses TRBV7-2 and TRBJ2-2; D may be TRBD1 (7 bases). V lost 8 bases and J 7 bases, leaving 26 bases between the germline ends. The CDR3 is 17 residues long. The germline V gene has CDR1 SGHTA and CDR2 FQGNSA.

The chain has TRBV20-1 and TRBJ1-5; 8 nucleotides match TRBD1. The CDR3 is made up of 16 amino acids. V lost 3 bases to trimming and J lost 4 bases; unmatched junction nucleotides: 11. Germline loops: CDR1 DFQATT, CDR2 SNEGSKA (reference sequence). CDR3 nucleotide sequence: TGCAGTGCTAGTCGGCAGGGGGCTACACTAAATCAGCCCCAGCATTTT. As protein: CSASRQGATLNQPQHF.

This clonotype was counted a few times. The rearrangement joins TRBV19 to TRBJ1-5; D might be TRBD1 (6 bases). CDR1 is LNHDA, CDR2 SQIVND, per germline (reference sequence). V was pared by 1 base and J by 1 base, with 11 bases between. CDR3 length equals 16 residues. The CDR3 spells CASSIAGAGSNQPQHF. CDR3 nucleotides: TGTGCCAGTAGTATAGCAGGGGCGGGAAGCAATCAGCCCCAGCATTTT.

This clonotype has just a few counts. The rearrangement joins TRBV12-3 or TRBV12-4 to TRBJ2-3, with 8 nucleotides matching TRBD1. With V trimmed by 8 bases and J by 4 bases, 5 bases remained unmatched. There are 13 residues in the CDR3. This CDR3 reads CASGPGGPDTQYF. The CDR3 DNA reads as TGTGCCAGCGGACCAGGGGGCCCAGATACGCAGTATTTT.

The rearrangement uses TRBV5-1 and TRBJ2-2; D not certain. Germline V gene lookup returns CDR1 SGHRS and CDR2 YFSETQ. V was trimmed by 1 base and J by 0 bases, leaving 7 bases between them. The CDR3 sequence is 15 residues long. The CDR3 loop is CASSLTTANTGELFF. CDR3 coding DNA: TGCGCCAGCAGCTTGACAACCGCGAACACCGGGGAGCTGTTTTTT.

This clonotype was seen a few times. The chain has TRBV14 and TRBJ1-1, with unresolved D. CDR3 length: 14 amino acids. V lost 4 bases and J lost 0, with 9 bases in between. The germline CDR1 and CDR2 sequences are SGHDN and FVKESK. The CDR3 coding sequence is TGTGCCAGCAGCCCCCACAGCTTGAACACTGAAGCTTTCTTT. It specifies CASSPHSLNTEAFF.

The genes are TRBV3-1 and TRBJ2-5, with 11 bases aligning to TRBD2. CDR1 is LGHDT, CDR2 YNNKEL, per germline (reference sequence). V lost 2 bases to trimming and J lost 5 bases; unmatched junction nucleotides: 10. The CDR3 covers 17 residues. CDR3 protein: CASSQLGSGGAFETQYF. For the CDR3, the DNA is TGTGCCAGCAGCCAATTGGGTAGCGGGGGGGCCTTTGAGACCCAGTACTTC.

This clonotype was recorded at least ten times. The rearrangement uses TRBV9 and TRBJ2-1, with 11 nucleotides matching TRBD2. With V trimmed by 4 bases and J by 9 bases, 15 bases remained unmatched. The CDR3 totals 17 residues. Per the germline V gene, CDR1 is SGDLS and CDR2 is YYNGEE. The CDR3, as DNA: TGTGCCAGCAGCCCCCCGATTAGCGGGGGGGGAGAGGGTGAGCAGTTCTTC. It is translated as CASSPPISGGGEGEQFF.

This clonotype was picked up a small number of times. The chain joins TRBV20-1 to TRBJ1-6; D remains unclear. V lost 2 bases, J lost 8 bases, and 10 bases lay in between. Per germline, CDR1 DFQATT and CDR2 SNEGSKA (reference sequence). The CDR3 length is 13 residues. The CDR3 reads CSARPHGDSPLHF. Here the CDR3 DNA reads TGCAGTGCTAGACCACATGGGGATTCACCCCTCCACTTT.

This clonotype was counted between two and nine times. The J gene is TRBJ1-2, the V gene TRBV6-5; 8 positions agree with TRBD1. The V and J ends lost 2 bases and 7 bases, in that order; junction bases with no gene match: 9. This CDR3 has 15 amino acids. Looked up from germline, CDR1 is MNHEY and CDR2 is SVGAGI. CDR3 amino acids: CASSYTRTGLAGYTF. CDR3 coding DNA: TGTGCCAGCAGTTACACGAGGACAGGGCTGGCTGGCTACACCTTC.

CDR3 nucleotide sequence: TGCAGTGCCCCGACAGGGAGTGGTGGCTACACCTTC. Residues: CSAPTGSGGYTF. The chain couples TRBV20-1 to TRBJ1-2; 7 nucleotides match TRBD1. J gave up 7 bases and V 6 bases, and 8 bases lay outside the gene matches. CDR3 length: 12 residues. CDR1 is DFQATT and CDR2 is SNEGSKA in the germline V gene (reference sequence).

The CDR3 nucleotides are TGTGCCAGCAGCTTTTTCCCGGGTTCAGGCAATGAGCAGTTCTTC. Protein sequence: CASSFFPGSGNEQFF. The chain recombines TRBV7-6 with TRBJ2-1; D is unclear. V shed 3 bases and J shed 6 bases, with 15 bases lying between them. Germline V gives CDR1 SGHVS, CDR2 FNYEAQ. This CDR3 spans 15 amino acids. Full variable domain (remainder filled in from reference TRBV7-6 and TRBJ2-1): GAGVSQSPRYKVTKRGQDVALRCDPISGHVSLYWYRQALGQGPEFLTYFNYEAQQDKSGLPNDRFSAERPEGSISTLTIQRTEQRDSAMYRCASSFFPGSGNEQFFGPGTRLTVL.